These T cell receptor beta chains were read from a single sample in a study of beta chain features in type 1 diabetes. Sequencing was performed with immunoSEQ multiplex PCR; in TCRdb, only in-frame clones are kept and a portion is missing. The sample holds some 150,000 clones, less than 8.5% seen once. Sequencing used central memory CD4+ T cells from blood. The receptors stem from a woman under 40 in good health. Each CDR3 is given with its conserved first and last residue. D genes are given only for firm matches. A row's size may be missing; if present it is once, few, many or a size class.

>few|TRBV18|NA|TRBJ1-4
TGTGCCAGCTCACCATTGGGGGCTCCTAATGAAAAACTGTTTTTT
CASSPLGAPNEKLFF
>NA|TRBV18|TRBD2|TRBJ2-5
TGTGCCAGCTCACCTCGAGCCGGGACTAGCGGAGCTCAAGAGACCCAGTACTTC
CASSPRAGTSGAQETQYF
>few|TRBV6-5|NA|TRBJ1-1
TGTGCCAGCAGTTACTCGCCAGGGAACACTGAAGCTTTCTTT
CASSYSPGNTEAFF
>few|TRBV5-4|TRBD2|TRBJ2-1
TGTGCCAGCAGCTTAACTAGCGATCGTGAGCAGTTCTTC
CASSLTSDREQFF
>NA|TRBV5-1|TRBD1|TRBJ2-7
TGCGCCAGCAGCCAACAGGGGCCAGGGGGCCGTAGCGAGCAGTACTTC
CASSQQGPGGRSEQYF
>NA|TRBV5-1|NA|TRBJ2-3
TGCGCCAGCAGCTTGGAACGCGGCGTGAGGGATACGCAGTATTTT
CASSLERGVRDTQYF
>NA|TRBV29-1|TRBD1|TRBJ2-1
TGCAGCGCGACCGGGACAGTTGGCAATGAGCAGTTCTTC
CSATGTVGNEQFF
>few|TRBV28|NA|TRBJ2-3
TGTGCCAGCAACAAGGGGCAGATCACAGATACGCAGTATTTT
CASNKGQITDTQYF
>few|TRBV5-1|TRBD1|TRBJ2-7
TGCGCCAGCAGCTCCCGCTCTATGGTGACAGGGACCTACGAGCAGTACTTC
CASSSRSMVTGTYEQYF
>few|TRBV5-6|NA|TRBJ1-2
TGTGCCAGCAGCTTGGGACAGAGATCTAACTATGGCTACACCTTC
CASSLGQRSNYGYTF
>many|TRBV7-3|TRBD1|TRBJ2-7
TGTGCCAGCAGCCCGGGACAGGGCTACGAGCAGTACTTC
CASSPGQGYEQYF
>NA|TRBV28|TRBD2|TRBJ2-2
TGTGCCAGCAAGACTAGCGGAAGTAACACCGGGGAGCTGTTTTTT
CASKTSGSNTGELFF
>many|TRBV11-2|NA|TRBJ2-3
TGTGCCAGCAGCTTAAGGACTATTCGCGCAGATACGCAGTATTTT
CASSLRTIRADTQYF
>many|TRBV5-4|NA|TRBJ2-3
TGTGCCAGCAGCTTGGGGCAGGGTGATACGCAGTATTTT
CASSLGQGDTQYF
>few|TRBV4-2|TRBD2|TRBJ2-7
TGTGCCAGCAGCCAAGGTGGGGGTGGACTAGCGGGGTTCTACGAGCAGTACTTC
CASSQGGGGLAGFYEQYF
>NA|TRBV28|NA|TRBJ1-1
TGTGCCAGCACCAACTACGGGACAAGCCCTGAAGCTTTCTTT
CASTNYGTSPEAFF
>NA|TRBV19|TRBD2|TRBJ2-7
TGTGCCAGTAGGACTAGCGGGAGCTCCTACGAGCAGTACTTC
CASRTSGSSYEQYF
>NA|TRBV12-5|NA|TRBJ2-1
TGTGCTAGTGGTAGGGGGGGCGTCGCCAATGAGCAGTTCTTC
CASGRGGVANEQFF
>few|TRBV4-2|TRBD2|TRBJ2-7
TGTGCCAGCAGCCAAGTTGGAGTCGGGACTAGTTCCTACGAGCAGTACTTC
CASSQVGVGTSSYEQYF
>few|TRBV6-5|TRBD2|TRBJ2-5
TGTGCCAGCAAGGGCGGGAGACGAGGAGAGACCCAGTACTTC
CASKGGRRGETQYF
>NA|TRBV9|TRBD2|TRBJ2-3
TGTGCCAGCAGCGCGGGACTAGCGGAGGACACAGATACGCAGTATTTT
CASSAGLAEDTDTQYF
>NA|TRBV2|NA|TRBJ2-7
TGTGCCAGCAGCTTAAGACGGGACTACGAGCAGTACTTC
CASSLRRDYEQYF
>few|TRBV4-3|NA|TRBJ1-3
TGCGCCAGCAGCCAGACACCCAGCTCTGGAAACACCATATATTTT
CASSQTPSSGNTIYF
>NA|TRBV28|TRBD2|TRBJ2-7
TGTGCCAGCAGTTTTGTAGGGGGGACTAGCGGGTCCTACGAGCAGTACTTC
CASSFVGGTSGSYEQYF
>medium-sized|TRBV7-6|NA|TRBJ2-1
TGTGCCAGCAGCTTAGCGCTTGCGGGCGGGGATGAGCAGTTCTTC
CASSLALAGGDEQFF
>NA|TRBV6-5|NA|TRBJ2-1
TGTGCCAGCAGTCGTACCTACAATGAGCAGTTCTTC
CASSRTYNEQFF
>many|TRBV7-8|NA|TRBJ2-7
TGTGCCAGCAGCTTAGACAGCCTCTCCTACGAGCAGTACTTC
CASSLDSLSYEQYF